This TCR beta chain was recovered during a study of cytomegalovirus exposure and HLA in healthy donors. Trimming at V came to 5 bases and at J to 8 bases, leaving 11 bases not matched to a gene. CDR1 and CDR2 (germline): MDHEN, SYDVKM. The CDR3 consists of 15 residues. The PCR used 60 Vbeta and 13 Jbeta primers. Data came from immunoSEQ multiplex PCR; TCRdb stores just in-frame clones and leaves some out. The table has fewer than 150,000 clones, about 75% seen once; the top ten hold approximately 4%. This rearrangement joins TRBV28 to TRBJ2-2, with 7 bases matching TRBD2. The sequenced sample was PBMCs. The receptor was isolated from a man between 18 and 35 years old in good health and CMV-seronegative. CDR3 nucleotides: TGTGCCAGCAGTGCGACTAGCTCAATCACTGGGGAGCTGTTTTTT. Translation gives CASSATSSITGELFF.